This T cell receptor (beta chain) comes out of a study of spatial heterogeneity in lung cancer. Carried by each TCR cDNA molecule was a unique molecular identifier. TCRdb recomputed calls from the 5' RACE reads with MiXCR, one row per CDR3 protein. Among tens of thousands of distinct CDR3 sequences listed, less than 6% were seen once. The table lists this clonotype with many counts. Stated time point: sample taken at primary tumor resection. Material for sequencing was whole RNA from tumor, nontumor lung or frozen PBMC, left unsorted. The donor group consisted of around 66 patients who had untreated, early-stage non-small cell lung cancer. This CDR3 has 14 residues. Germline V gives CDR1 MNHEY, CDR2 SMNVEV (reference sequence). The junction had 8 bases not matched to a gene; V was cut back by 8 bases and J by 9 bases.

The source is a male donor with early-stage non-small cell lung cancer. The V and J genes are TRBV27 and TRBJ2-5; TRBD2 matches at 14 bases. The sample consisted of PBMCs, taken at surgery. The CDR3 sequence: CASRGLAGVVAQYF. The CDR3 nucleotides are TGTGCCAGCCGGGGACTAGCGGGGGTTGTGGCCCAGTACTTC.